The 25 T cell receptor beta chains below come from one sample, sequenced in a study of control samples from healthy donors and cancer patients. Profiling relied on immunoSEQ multiplex PCR, and the TCRdb table lists in-frame clones only, not all of them. The table includes some 120,000 clones, about nine tenths detected once. Sequenced sample: blood. The receptors were gathered from a man aged 35 to 55 in good health.

This chain joins TRBV4-3 and TRBJ1-1; unclear D gene. This CDR3 region has 12 residues. V dropped 1 base and J dropped 3 bases, with 3 bases sitting between them. The germline CDR1 and CDR2 sequences are LGHNA and YSLEER. The CDR3 DNA follows: TGCGCCAGCAGCCAAGGGGACACTGAAGCTTTCTTT. It yields the protein CASSQGDTEAFF.

In its sample, this clone was seen a few times. The DNA of the CDR3 is TGTGCCAGCAGCTTAGGGACAGTGAGATCTGAAGCTTTCTTT. This codes for CASSLGTVRSEAFF. This rearrangement joins TRBV7-9 to TRBJ1-1, with D possibly TRBD1 on 6 matching bases. Trimming cost V 1 base and J 6 bases, with 12 bases left between them. The CDR3 extends over 14 amino acids. Germline loops: CDR1 SEHNR, CDR2 FQNEAQ (reference sequence).

The CDR3 nucleotides are TGTGCCAGCAGCTTAGATAAGGGGACAGGGGTGGAGACCCAGTACTTC. It translates to CASSLDKGTGVETQYF. The chain employs TRBV11-2 and TRBJ2-5, with TRBD1 matching over 10 bases. This CDR3 has 16 residues. Germline V gene data show CDR1 as SGHAT and CDR2 as FQNNGV. With V trimmed by 0 bases and J by 5 bases, 6 bases remained unmatched.

The sample holds a few counts of this clone. The rearrangement uses TRBV2 and TRBJ1-5, with D possibly TRBD1 on 6 matching bases. Per germline, CDR1 SNHLY and CDR2 FYNNEI. The V end was cut by 4 bases, the J end by 4 bases, with 14 bases between. The CDR3 is made up of 15 amino acids. The CDR3 protein is CASSGEQGPNQPQHF. The DNA of the CDR3 is TGTGCCAGCAGTGGGGAACAGGGCCCAAATCAGCCCCAGCATTTT.

The gene calls are TRBV14 and TRBJ1-6; 9 nucleotides align to TRBD1. Germline V CDR1 and CDR2: SGHDN, FVKESK. The CDR3 sequence is 15 residues long. With V trimmed by 4 bases and J by 7 bases, 5 bases remained unmatched. CDR3 coding DNA: TGTGCCAGCAGCCCGGGACAGGGTGTGAATTCACCCCTCCACTTT. Translation gives CASSPGQGVNSPLHF.

The chain carries TRBV7-6 and TRBJ1-2, with D possibly being TRBD1 (5 bases). Germline assignment: CDR1 SGHVS and CDR2 FNYEAQ. The CDR3 spans 17 residues. The V end lost 5 bases, the J end lost 2 bases, and 21 bases lay between the germline ends. The CDR3 sequence: CASSPPTGRGSNYGYTF. CDR3 coding DNA: TGTGCCAGCAGCCCTCCAACCGGCCGGGGCTCCAACTATGGCTACACCTTC.

This clone was seen a handful of times. The chain uses TRBV9 and TRBJ2-6; D not certain. Germline V gene sequence: CDR1 SGDLS, CDR2 YYNGEE. The CDR3 spans 14 residues. Trimming cost V 4 bases and J 4 bases, with 9 bases left between them. The CDR3 sequence: CASSLYGGANVLTF. CDR3 DNA sequence: TGTGCCAGCAGCTTGTATGGGGGGGCCAACGTCCTGACTTTC.

This clone was recorded once. The V and J genes are TRBV5-1 and TRBJ1-2; maybe TRBD1 (5 bases). Trimming stripped 0 bases from V and 7 bases from J, with 10 bases between. Germline CDR1 and CDR2: SGHRS and YFSETQ. CDR3 size: 13 residues. CDR3 sequence reads: CASSLEGLGGYTF. The CDR3 DNA follows: TGCGCCAGCAGCTTGGAGGGGTTAGGTGGCTACACCTTC. Full variable domain (outside the CDR3, taken from reference TRBV5-1 and TRBJ1-2): KAGVTQTPRYLIKTRGQQVTLSCSPISGHRSVSWYQQTPGQGLQFLFEYFSETQRNKGNFPGRFSGRQFSNSRSEMNVSTLELGDSALYLCASSLEGLGGYTFGSGTRLTVV.

This chain uses TRBV2 with TRBJ1-5; 7 bases fit TRBD1. The V and J ends lost 6 bases and 5 bases, in that order; junction bases with no gene match: 7. Germline CDR1 is SNHLY and CDR2 is FYNNEI. The CDR3 is 14 residues long. The CDR3, as DNA: TGTGCCAGCAGGCGGGGAGGGGGCGATCAGCCCCAGCATTTT. This translates into CASRRGGGDQPQHF.

V gene TRBV11-3 combines with J gene TRBJ1-1; no clear D. Trimming removed 5 bases from V and 1 base from J, with 11 bases in between. The germline gives CDR1 SGHNT, CDR2 YENEEA. CDR3 length: 14 amino acids. In nucleotides, the CDR3 is TGTGCCAGCAGCCCCCGGTTTGGGAACACTGAAGCTTTCTTT. As protein: CASSPRFGNTEAFF.

V gene TRBV6-2 or TRBV6-3 combines with J gene TRBJ1-1; D is ambiguous. The CDR3 covers 14 residues. CDR1 MNHEY and CDR2 SVGEGT come from the germline V gene. Trimming pared 2 bases from V and 1 base from J, leaving 8 bases between. The CDR3 sequence is CASSYNEPNTEAFF. CDR3 sequence (DNA): TGTGCCAGCAGTTACAACGAGCCGAACACTGAAGCTTTCTTT.

The chain recombines TRBV6-5 with TRBJ1-2; possible D gene TRBD1, 6 bases. Trimming stripped 0 bases from V and 4 bases from J, with 12 bases between. Germline values: CDR1 MNHEY, CDR2 SVGAGI. The CDR3 runs to 15 residues. The chain's CDR3 is CASSYSAGGSYGYTF. The CDR3, as DNA: TGTGCCAGCAGTTACTCCGCGGGGGGCAGCTATGGCTACACCTTC.

The chain employs TRBV30 and TRBJ2-7; no definite D call. The J call may be mistaken, given a closer DNA end match to TRBJ2-1. Germline loops: CDR1 GTSNPN, CDR2 SVGIG (reference sequence). This CDR3 contains 12 residues. The CDR3 here is CAWSVKGIEQFF. CDR3 DNA: TGTGCCTGGAGTGTTAAAGGGATTGAGCAGTTCTTC.

V gene TRBV4-1 combines with J gene TRBJ1-5; no clear D gene. Germline V gene data show CDR1 as MGHRA and CDR2 as YSYEKL. V dropped 1 base and J dropped 0 bases, with 16 bases sitting between them. CDR3 size: 18 residues. The CDR3 sequence: CASSQVDMGLYSNQPQHF. The CDR3 nucleotides read TGCGCCAGCAGCCAAGTAGATATGGGGTTGTATAGCAATCAGCCCCAGCATTTT.

V is TRBV4-1 and J is TRBJ1-1, with D hard to call. CDR1 and CDR2 (germline): MGHRA, YSYEKL. The CDR3 has 14 amino acids. V was cut by 3 bases and J by 0 bases, with 8 bases left in between. The CDR3 bases are TGCGCCAGCAGCCACCCCGCCGTGAACACTGAAGCTTTCTTT. Its translation: CASSHPAVNTEAFF.

The V gene is TRBV6-5, the J gene TRBJ1-2; D gene unclear. Trimming removed 0 bases at V and 2 bases at J, with 4 bases between. The germline gives CDR1 MNHEY, CDR2 SVGAGI. The CDR3 length is 13 residues. The CDR3 region has the DNA TGTGCCAGCAGTTACTCGGCCAACTATGGCTACACCTTC. Protein product: CASSYSANYGYTF.

The rearrangement uses TRBV5-6 and TRBJ1-3; 9 bases align to TRBD1. Germline assignment: CDR1 SGHDT and CDR2 YYEEEE. V shed 3 bases, J shed 2 bases, and the junction held 9 bases outside the gene matches. This CDR3 region has 17 residues. CDR3 protein: CASSWGTGMGPGNTIYF. The CDR3 DNA sequence: TGTGCCAGCAGCTGGGGGACAGGGATGGGCCCTGGAAACACCATATATTTT.

This rearrangement joins TRBV19 to TRBJ2-5, with D possibly matching TRBD1 (6 bases). This CDR3 comprises 14 residues. In germline, CDR1 is LNHDA, CDR2 SQIVND (reference sequence). The germline V and J ends were trimmed by 6 bases and 5 bases, with 16 bases remaining between them. For the CDR3, the DNA is TGTGCCAGTAGCCGGTCCAGGGGTCATGAGACCCAGTACTTC. Residues: CASSRSRGHETQYF.

This chain uses TRBV25-1 with TRBJ2-3; D not resolved. The CDR3 consists of 14 residues. V dropped 4 bases and J dropped 0 bases, with 8 bases sitting between them. In germline, CDR1 is MGHDK, CDR2 SYGVNS. The CDR3 reads CASSATHSTDTQYF. The CDR3 DNA reads TGTGCCAGCAGTGCCACACATAGCACAGATACGCAGTATTTT.

V usage is TRBV3-1 (or the pseudogene TRBV3-2) and J usage is TRBJ1-1, with D maybe TRBD1 (5 bases). V lost 1 base to trimming and J lost 0 bases, with 12 bases between them. The germline V gene encodes CDR1 LGHDT and CDR2 YNNKEL (reference sequence). The CDR3 runs to 16 residues. The CDR3 DNA is TGTGCCAGCAGCCAAGGGCCCAGGGTGCTGAACACTGAAGCTTTCTTT. It translates to CASSQGPRVLNTEAFF.

The rearrangement uses TRBV5-6 and TRBJ2-3; D uncertain. The V end lost 0 bases, the J end lost 6 bases, and 8 bases lay between the germline ends. Per the germline V gene, CDR1 is SGHDT and CDR2 is YYEEEE. This CDR3 region has 13 residues. CDR3 sequence reads: CASSLARRDTQYF. CDR3 bases: TGTGCCAGCAGCTTGGCCAGGCGGGATACGCAGTATTTT.

The rearrangement joins TRBV6-2 or TRBV6-3 to TRBJ1-2; D is unclear. V was trimmed by 2 bases and J by 2 bases, leaving 6 bases between them. Germline V gene data show CDR1 as MNHEY and CDR2 as SVGEGT. This CDR3 is built from 13 residues. The CDR3: CASSYRNNYGYTF. CDR3 in DNA: TGTGCCAGCAGTTACAGAAACAACTATGGCTACACCTTC.

V gene TRBV30 combines with J gene TRBJ1-3; D gene ambiguous. The germline V gene has CDR1 GTSNPN and CDR2 SVGIG (reference sequence). The germline V and J ends were trimmed by 3 bases and 2 bases, with 11 bases remaining between them. This CDR3 is built from 14 residues. The CDR3 here is CAWSGGSPGNTIYF. The CDR3 DNA is TGTGCCTGGAGCGGAGGCAGCCCTGGAAACACCATATATTTT.

The chain joins TRBV18 to TRBJ1-1; D uncertain. The CDR3 is 16 amino acids. Germline CDR1 KGHSH, CDR2 LQKENI. Trimming took off 4 bases at V and 6 bases at J, with 21 bases between the two ends. This CDR3 is CASSRDISAEWSEAFF. The CDR3 DNA reads as TGTGCCAGCTCACGCGACATTTCGGCTGAGTGGTCTGAAGCTTTCTTT.

The chain employs TRBV12-3 or TRBV12-4 and TRBJ1-5; 7 bases are a match to TRBD1. CDR3 length: 13 residues. The J segment lost 5 bases and the V segment lost 5 bases, leaving 3 bases of the junction unmatched. The CDR3 coding sequence is TGTGCCAGCAGTACAGGGGATGATCAGCCCCAGCATTTT. Protein product: CASSTGDDQPQHF.